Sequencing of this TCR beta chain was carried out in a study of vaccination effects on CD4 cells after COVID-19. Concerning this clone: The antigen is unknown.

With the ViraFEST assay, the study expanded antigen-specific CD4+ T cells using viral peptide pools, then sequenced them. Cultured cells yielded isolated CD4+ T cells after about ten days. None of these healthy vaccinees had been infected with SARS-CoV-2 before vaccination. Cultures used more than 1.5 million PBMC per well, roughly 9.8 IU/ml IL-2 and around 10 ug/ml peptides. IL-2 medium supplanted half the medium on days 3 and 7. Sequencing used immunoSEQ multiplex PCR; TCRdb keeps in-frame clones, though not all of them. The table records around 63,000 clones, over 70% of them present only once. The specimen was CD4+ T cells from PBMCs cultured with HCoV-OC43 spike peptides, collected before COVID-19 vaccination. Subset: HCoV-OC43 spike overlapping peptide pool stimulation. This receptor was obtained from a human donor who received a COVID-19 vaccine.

The CDR3: CASSLFPGMGYNEQFF. The CDR3 DNA follows: TGTGCCAGCAGCTTGTTTCCCGGGATGGGCTATAATGAGCAGTTCTTC. J is TRBJ2-1 and V is TRBV5-5; TRBD2 is a possible D gene (5 bases). Trimming removed 1 base at V and 7 bases at J, with 18 bases between. The CDR3 sequence is 16 residues long. Germline CDR1 and CDR2: SGHKS and YYEKEE (reference sequence).